Shown below are 5 T cell receptor beta chains from a single sample sequenced in a study of beta chain features in type 1 diabetes. The whole isolated RNA underwent reverse transcription, so sequencing captured expressed TCRB transcripts. TCRdb's copy holds only in-frame clones and misses some; the assay was immunoSEQ multiplex PCR. The table includes some 640,000 clones, over 12% detected once. Whole-study findings and limits: Among all four CD4+ subsets, Type 1 diabetes patients had TCRB CDR3s that were moderately but significantly shorter.

No cognate antigen is known for these TCRs. The sequencing sample was made of naive CD4+ T cells from blood. All receptors derive from a man between 18 and 29 years old with type 1 diabetes.

The chain joins TRBV7-9 to TRBJ2-5; 15 bases fit TRBD2. With 5 bases clipped from V and 4 bases from J, the junction kept 5 bases outside the gene matches. This CDR3 is built from 16 residues. The germline V gene encodes CDR1 SEHNR and CDR2 FQNEAQ (reference sequence). The CDR3 sequence: CASSPEGLAGGETQYF. CDR3 sequence (DNA): TGTGCCAGCAGCCCGGAGGGACTAGCGGGAGGAGAGACCCAGTACTTC. Full variable domain (rest looked up from reference TRBV7-9 and TRBJ2-5): DTGVSQNPRHKITKRGQNVTFRCDPISEHNRLYWYRQTLGQGPEFLTYFQNEAQLEKSRLLSDRFSAERPKGSFSTLEIQRTEQGDSAMYLCASSPEGLAGGETQYFGPGTRLLVL.

In its sample, this clone was seen a few times. The J gene is TRBJ2-7, the V gene TRBV6-5; 7 bases match TRBD1. Germline V gives CDR1 MNHEY, CDR2 SVGAGI. The CDR3 runs 15 residues. The ends lost 2 bases at V and 7 bases at J; junction bases unmatched: 11. The CDR3 DNA reads TGTGCCAGCAGTTACGGAGACAGGGAGTCGGGAGAGCAGTACTTC. Translating it yields CASSYGDRESGEQYF.

This clone was counted between two and nine times. In the same sample, other DNA sequences code for this CDR3. J is TRBJ1-1 and V is TRBV14, with D hard to call. The ends were cut back, 0 bases at V and 3 bases at J, with 5 bases in the middle. The CDR3 sequence is 13 residues long. Germline CDR1 and CDR2: SGHDN and FVKESK. Written as DNA, the CDR3 is TGTGCCAGCAGCCAAGATCTCGACACTGAAGCTTTCTTT. Translation: CASSQDLDTEAFF.

On this clone: The limits of the CDR3 on the DNA are not certain, so only TCRdb's listed CDR3 is given. J is TRBJ2-5 and V is TRBV29-1. The germline V gene encodes CDR1 SQVTM and CDR2 ANQGSEA. The CDR3 is 12 residues long, ends included. This CDR3 is CSVLRAEETQYF.

The CDR3 loop reads CASVRTGDHTQYF. CDR3 in DNA: TGTGCCAGCGTGCGGACAGGGGACCATACGCAGTATTTT. The chain couples TRBV7-8 to TRBJ2-3, with 9 bases aligning to TRBD1. The J segment lost 7 bases and the V segment lost 8 bases, leaving 7 bases of the junction unmatched. There are 13 residues in the CDR3. Germline V CDR1 and CDR2: SGHVS, FQNEAQ.